Included here is one T cell receptor beta chain sequence, with context. Its antigen remains unknown. These data come from a study of blood T cells in healthy people across ages. General study findings and limits: Unsorted PBMCs blocked a conclusive comparison of naive and antigen-experienced cells.

Alongside a J-beta primer mix, a sample-barcoded 5' primer served in a second PCR lasting roughly 7 to 12 cycles. TCRdb itself ran the 5' RACE reads through MiXCR, one entry per CDR3 protein. The sample includes a few hundred thousand distinct CDR3 sequences, 52% seen only once; the top ten take 51%. Each sample had at least 6 million PBMCs isolated. CDR1 is SGHTA, CDR2 FQGNSA, per germline. This CDR3 is built from 16 residues. Germline trimming cut 2 bases from V and 0 bases from J; bases unmatched to any gene: 3. The material sequenced was blood. The chain uses TRBV7-2 and TRBJ2-3, with TRBD2 matching over 9 bases. This TCR was recovered from a man between 60 and 75 years old in good health. DNA of the CDR3: TGTGCCAGCAGCTTACAGAGCGGGAGGAGCACAGATACGCAGTATTTT. It codes for CASSLQSGRSTDTQYF. The whole variable domain, remainder taken from reference TRBV7-2 and TRBJ2-3, is GAGVSQSPSNKVTEKGKDVELRCDPISGHTALYWYRQSLGQGLEFLIYFQGNSAPDKSGLPSDRFSAERTGGSVSTLTIQRTQQEDSAVYLCASSLQSGRSTDTQYFGPGTRLTVL.